Presented here are 21 T cell receptor beta chains from one specimen sequenced in a study of T-cell reconstitution after alpha-beta-depleted transplantation in children. Construction of the TCRbeta library involved unique molecular identifiers. TCRdb reprocessed the PCR reads via MiXCR and lists one record per CDR3 protein. This table holds around 250,000 distinct CDR3 sequences, about 10% found once. Sequencing used PBMCs from the stem cell graft donor, obtained from the stem cell graft. The receptors shown here come from a human donor who donated a stem cell graft to a child with SCID.

This clonotype was seen many times. The V and J genes are TRBV9 and TRBJ2-2, with a weak D call TRBD2 (6 bases). The germline V gene encodes CDR1 SGDLS and CDR2 YYNGEE. This CDR3 region has 16 residues. Trimming pared 3 bases from V and 3 bases from J, leaving 15 bases between. The CDR3 bases are TGTGCCAGCAGCGCGAGCCGGACGGGGGACACCGGGGAGCTGTTTTTT. It codes for CASSASRTGDTGELFF.

This clonotype appeared many times. This chain joins TRBV27 and TRBJ2-7; D remains ambiguous. CDR3 length equals 15 residues. Germline lookup yields CDR1 MNHEY and CDR2 SMNVEV (reference sequence). Trimming shortened V by 3 bases and J by 5 bases, and 17 bases separated the two germline ends. CDR3 in DNA: TGTGCCAGCAGTTTCGTCCGTCAGATAACCCACGAGCAGTACTTC. Residues: CASSFVRQITHEQYF.

This clonotype occurred a few times. The J gene is TRBJ2-3, the V gene TRBV9; TRBD2 agrees at 11 bases. The CDR3 runs 16 residues. Trimming at V came to 2 bases and at J to 2 bases, leaving 4 bases not matched to a gene. Germline CDR1 SGDLS, CDR2 YYNGEE. The CDR3 DNA follows: TGTGCCAGCAGCGTGACACTAGCGGGGGTCACAGATACGCAGTATTTT. Residues: CASSVTLAGVTDTQYF.

This clonotype showed up many times. This chain links TRBV6-1 with TRBJ2-1, with TRBD2 matching 8 bases. CDR3 length: 15 amino acids. The J segment lost 2 bases and the V segment lost 6 bases, leaving 6 bases of the junction unmatched. From germline, CDR1 is MNHNS and CDR2 SASEGT. CDR3 bases: TGTGCCAGCAGAGAGGGACTAGGGACCTACAATGAGCAGTTCTTC. Amino acids: CASREGLGTYNEQFF.

This clonotype has only a few counts. This sequence joins TRBV10-2 and TRBJ2-5; either TRBD1 or TRBD2 may fit D (5 bases each). Germline CDR1 and CDR2: WSHSY and SAAADI. The V gene lost 9 bases and the J gene lost 5 bases, with 16 bases spanning the gap. CDR3 length equals 13 residues. The CDR3, as DNA: TGCGCCAGTGTCCGGGACCTAGTGGAGACCCAGTACTTC. This codes for CASVRDLVETQYF.

The chain couples TRBV3-1 to TRBJ1-1; the D gene is possibly TRBD1 (5 bases). Germline V gives CDR1 LGHDT, CDR2 YNNKEL (reference sequence). V was pared by 5 bases and J by 2 bases, with 9 bases between. This CDR3 has 13 amino acids. The chain's CDR3 is CASSEQDNTEAFF. In DNA, the CDR3 is TGTGCCAGCAGCGAACAGGATAACACTGAAGCTTTCTTT. Drawing the rest from reference TRBV3-1 and TRBJ1-1, the complete variable domain is DTAVSQTPKYLVTQMGNDKSIKCEQNLGHDTMYWYKQDSKKFLKIMFSYNNKELIINETVPNRFSPKSPDKAHLNLHINSLELGDSAVYFCASSEQDNTEAFFGQGTRLTVV.

V is TRBV3-1 and J is TRBJ2-1, with 11 bases matching TRBD2. The J segment lost 8 bases and the V segment lost 4 bases, leaving 10 bases of the junction unmatched. Germline lookup yields CDR1 LGHDT and CDR2 YNNKEL (reference sequence). CDR3 size: 16 residues. CDR3 amino acids: CASSRGLAGSLYEQFF. In DNA form, the CDR3 reads TGTGCCAGCAGCCGAGGACTAGCGGGTTCACTTTATGAGCAGTTCTTC.

The chain combines TRBV28 with TRBJ2-7; a weak D match, TRBD1 (6 bases). CDR1 is MDHEN and CDR2 is SYDVKM in the germline V gene. The CDR3 length is 15 residues. V was shortened by 4 bases and J by 7 bases, with 20 bases between the two germline ends. Here the CDR3 DNA reads TGTGCCAGCAGTTCGCTCCCGGGACAAAGAGAGGAGCAGTACTTC. This encodes CASSSLPGQREEQYF. Using reference TRBV28 and TRBJ2-7 for the parts outside the CDR3, the full variable domain is DVKVTQSSRYLVKRTGEKVFLECVQDMDHENMFWYRQDPGLGLRLIYFSYDVKMKEKGDIPEGYSVSREKKERFSLILESASTNQTSMYLCASSSLPGQREEQYFGPGTRLTVT.

This clonotype was recorded a few times. The chain uses TRBV9 and TRBJ2-7; 9 bases map to TRBD1. In germline, CDR1 is SGDLS, CDR2 YYNGEE. This CDR3 has 19 residues. Trimming at V came to 2 bases and at J to 3 bases, leaving 18 bases not matched to a gene. The CDR3 DNA reads as TGTGCCAGCAGCGTTGGGCCGGGACAGGGCCACTTGATTCACTACGAGCAGTACTTC. Its translation is CASSVGPGQGHLIHYEQYF.

There are a few counts of this clonotype. The V gene is TRBV11-2, the J gene TRBJ2-1; D gene uncertain. There are 16 residues in the CDR3. V was trimmed by 0 bases and J by 0 bases, leaving 9 bases between them. Germline loops: CDR1 SGHAT, CDR2 FQNNGV. This CDR3 is CASSLDIYTSYNEQFF. The CDR3 bases are TGTGCCAGCAGCTTAGATATTTATACCTCCTACAATGAGCAGTTCTTC.

This clonotype was seen at least ten times. The V call is TRBV29-1, the J call TRBJ1-2; 9 bases align to TRBD1. Germline trimming cut 5 bases from V and 8 bases from J; bases unmatched to any gene: 9. CDR1 and CDR2 (germline): SQVTM, ANQGSEA. CDR3 size: 13 residues. Here the CDR3 DNA reads TGCAGCGTTCCTCGACAGGGGGAAAGCGGCTACACCTTC. It specifies CSVPRQGESGYTF.

This clonotype was detected ten times or more. This sequence joins TRBV27 and TRBJ1-5; a possible D gene is TRBD1 (5 bases). Germline V lookup: CDR1 MNHEY, CDR2 SMNVEV (reference sequence). V lost 3 bases and J 4 bases, leaving 19 bases between the germline ends. This CDR3 spans 17 amino acids. CDR3 amino acids: CASSFGGAQGVNQPQHF. The CDR3 nucleotides are TGTGCCAGCAGTTTTGGTGGGGCCCAAGGGGTTAATCAGCCCCAGCATTTT.

This clonotype has ten or more counts. The V gene is TRBV7-8, the J gene TRBJ1-5; D uncertain. Germline CDR1 SGHVS, CDR2 FQNEAQ. The CDR3 extends over 13 amino acids. Deletions cut 6 bases from V and 0 bases from J, with 6 bases between. The CDR3 region is CASSQISNQPQHF. CDR3 bases: TGTGCCAGCAGTCAGATTAGCAATCAGCCCCAGCATTTT.

The rearrangement uses TRBV4-2 and TRBJ2-2; the D is unclear. In germline, CDR1 is LGHNA, CDR2 YNFKEQ. This CDR3 has 13 residues. Between the trimmed V and J ends, which lost 0 bases and 9 bases, there was a span of 8 bases. CDR3 region: CASSQEDHRELFF. CDR3 in DNA: TGTGCCAGCAGCCAAGAGGACCACCGGGAGCTGTTTTTT.

This clonotype appeared a few times. The rearrangement links TRBV20-1 to TRBJ2-6; D ambiguous. The CDR3 spans 15 residues. Trimming pared 3 bases from V and 2 bases from J, leaving 11 bases between. Germline CDR1 and CDR2: DFQATT and SNEGSKA (reference sequence). CDR3 in amino acids: CSARGTVTGANVLTF. CDR3 coding DNA: TGCAGTGCTAGGGGCACAGTTACTGGGGCCAACGTCCTGACTTTC.

The chain carries TRBV5-1 and TRBJ2-3; 10 positions match TRBD1. V lost 0 bases to trimming and J lost 0 bases; unmatched junction nucleotides: 13. This CDR3 contains 20 residues. Germline values: CDR1 SGHRS, CDR2 YFSETQ. In nucleotides, the CDR3 is TGCGCCAGCAGCTTGGATACAGGACAGGGGGGCCGTTATAGCACAGATACGCAGTATTTT. Its translation: CASSLDTGQGGRYSTDTQYF.

Comments on this clonotype: Relative to the germline gene, one junction end is altered; a read error may explain this. V gene TRBV6-5 combines with J gene TRBJ2-3; weak D call: TRBD1 (6 bases). Germline CDR1 and CDR2: MNHEY and SVGAGI. The CDR3 spans 14 residues. CDR3 region: CDSSYREPTDTQYF. The CDR3 DNA follows: TGTGACAGCAGTTACAGGGAGCCCACAGATACGCAGTATTTT.

The rearrangement links TRBV2 to TRBJ2-7; 7 bases line up with TRBD1. From germline, CDR1 is SNHLY and CDR2 FYNNEI. V lost 0 bases, J lost 0 bases, and 2 bases stayed unmatched. This CDR3 is 15 amino acids long. The CDR3 is CASSEAQGVSYEQYF. In DNA form, the CDR3 reads TGTGCCAGCAGTGAAGCGCAGGGGGTCTCCTACGAGCAGTACTTC.

The chain joins TRBV3-1 to TRBJ2-7, with TRBD1 matching 9 bases. Germline V gene sequence: CDR1 LGHDT, CDR2 YNNKEL (reference sequence). V shed 2 bases, J shed 0 bases, and the junction held 11 bases outside the gene matches. The CDR3 is made up of 18 amino acids. The CDR3 region is CASSQFLGQGHISYEQYF. Written as DNA, the CDR3 is TGTGCCAGCAGCCAATTTTTGGGACAGGGCCACATCTCCTACGAGCAGTACTTC.

There are a few counts of this clonotype. The V gene is TRBV19, the J gene TRBJ2-5, with 9 bases that match TRBD2. Germline lookup yields CDR1 LNHDA and CDR2 SQIVND (reference sequence). Trimming cost V 4 bases and J 5 bases; bases outside gene matches: 5. The CDR3 loop spans 14 amino acids. CDR3 in amino acids: CASSTRTSVETQYF. The CDR3 region has the DNA TGTGCCAGTAGTACAAGGACTAGCGTGGAGACCCAGTACTTC.

The chain carries TRBV15 and TRBJ2-7, with 7 positions matching TRBD2. This CDR3 comprises 14 residues. Germline lookup yields CDR1 LNHNV and CDR2 YYDKDF (reference sequence). With V trimmed by 3 bases and J by 3 bases, 5 bases remained unmatched. This CDR3 reads CATSRGTGGYEQYF. The CDR3 nucleotides are TGTGCCACCAGCAGGGGTACGGGGGGCTACGAGCAGTACTTC.